A selection of T cell receptor beta chains follows, all from one sample in a study of blood T cell repertoires in COVID-19. TCRdb keeps only in-frame clones here, not all; method: immunoSEQ multiplex PCR. Of about 260,000 clones listed, roughly 87% are singletons. Sequencing was done on a sample of peripheral blood. These receptors originate from a woman between 45 and 65 years old who had recovered from COVID-19. CDR3s include the opening cysteine and the closing phenylalanine or tryptophan. The order of the fields is clone size, D gene, V gene, J gene, CDR3 DNA, CDR3 protein. D genes are given only for firm matches. A row's size may be missing; if present it is once, few, many or a size class.

.	TRBD2	TRBV19	TRBJ2-1	TGTGCCAGTAAACTGGCTAGCGGGCCCTACAATGAGCAGTTCTTC	CASKLASGPYNEQFF
.	TRBD1	TRBV28	TRBJ1-1	TGTGCCAGCAGTTTGACAGGGGTGAACACTGAAGCTTTCTTT	CASSLTGVNTEAFF
.	.	TRBV7-8	TRBJ2-2	TGTGCCAGCAGCCGACAGGACACCGGGGAGCTGTTTTTT	CASSRQDTGELFF
.	.	TRBV10-3	TRBJ1-4	TGTGCCATCGGTGGGAGAACGGGGGAACTGTTTTTT	CAIGGRTGELFF
.	.	TRBV7-8	TRBJ1-5	TGTGCCAGCAGCCGAGACCGGGTAGATCAGCCCCAGCATTTT	CASSRDRVDQPQHF
.	TRBD2	TRBV5-1	TRBJ2-3	TGCGCCAGCAGCTGGGGACTAGCGGGAACAACAGATACGCAGTATTTT	CASSWGLAGTTDTQYF
.	.	TRBV30	TRBJ1-3	TGTGCCTGGAGAAAAGGACAGAGCTCTGGAAACACCATATATTTT	CAWRKGQSSGNTIYF
.	TRBD2	TRBV5-1	TRBJ2-3	TGCGCCAGCAGACGGACTAGCGTCACAGATACGCAGTATTTT	CASRRTSVTDTQYF
.	.	TRBV29-1	TRBJ2-2	TGCAGCGTTGTCAGGGGTGCCACCGGGGAGCTGTTTTTT	CSVVRGATGELFF
.	TRBD2	TRBV5-1	TRBJ2-3	TGCGCCAGCAGCTTGGGACTAGCGGTCACAGATACGCAGTATTTT	CASSLGLAVTDTQYF
.	TRBD2	TRBV9	TRBJ2-1	TGTGCCAGCAGCCGCTCATCGTCACTAGCGGGCCACAATGAGCAGTTCTTC	CASSRSSSLAGHNEQFF
.	.	TRBV21-1	TRBJ1-1	TGTGCCAGCAGCAACCGGGGGGCGCGAGAAACTGAAGCTTTCTTT	CASSNRGARETEAFF
few	.	TRBV2	TRBJ1-1	TGTGCCAGCACTGGACAGCTAAGGGCAAACACTGAAGCTTTCTTT	CASTGQLRANTEAFF
few	.	TRBV7-3	TRBJ2-5	TGTGCCAGCAGCTTAGAACTTCAAGAGACCCAGTACTTC	CASSLELQETQYF
.	TRBD2	TRBV9	TRBJ2-1	TGTGCCAGCAGCGTAGGATCGATAGCGGGGGGCCTGCAGTTCTTC	CASSVGSIAGGLQFF
.	.	TRBV12-5	TRBJ1-1	TGTGCTAGTGGTTTGGTACTCACAGGGAAGAATGAAGCTTTCTTT	CASGLVLTGKNEAFF
.	.	TRBV5-1	TRBJ1-6	TGCGCCAGCAGCTTCGGAGGCAGGCCTAATTCACCCCTCCACTTT	CASSFGGRPNSPLHF
many	.	TRBV7-8	TRBJ1-5	TGTGCCAGCAGCCGCCTGAGGGATCAGCCCCAGCATTTT	CASSRLRDQPQHF
.	.	TRBV7-2	TRBJ1-1	TGTGCCAGCAGCCTTCTCATATCGGCAGGTGAAGCTTTCTTT	CASSLLISAGEAFF
few	TRBD1	TRBV30	TRBJ1-5	TGTGCCTGGAGGAACAGGGGTGGCAATCAGCCCCAGCATTTT	CAWRNRGGNQPQHF
.	TRBD1	TRBV2	TRBJ1-2	TGTGCCAGCAGCCTGAGACAGGGCTATGGCTACACCTTC	CASSLRQGYGYTF
.	.	TRBV5-1	TRBJ2-5	TGCGCCAGCAGCCCCGACCAAGAGACCCAGTACTTC	CASSPDQETQYF
.	.	TRBV6-5	TRBJ1-6	TGTGCCAGCAGTCCCAGATATAATTCACCCCTCCACTTT	CASSPRYNSPLHF
.	.	TRBV4-1	TRBJ1-2	TGCGCCAGCAGCCAAGTCGGGTTAGCTAACTATGGCTACACCTTC	CASSQVGLANYGYTF
.	.	TRBV12-5	TRBJ2-1	TGTGCTAGTGGTTTCCCCTTTTCTAAACACAATGAGCAGTTCTTC	CASGFPFSKHNEQFF
once	TRBD1	TRBV4-2	TRBJ2-6	TGTGCCAGCAGCCAGGGGGACAGGGCTGGGGCCAACGTCCTGACTTTC	CASSQGDRAGANVLTF
.	.	TRBV3-1/TRBV3-2	TRBJ2-7	TGTGCCAGCAGCCCCCGCCCGGACTTGCTTTACGAGCAGTACTTC	CASSPRPDLLYEQYF
.	TRBD2	TRBV11-2	TRBJ2-7	TGTGCCAGCAGCTCGGGACTAGCGGGTATCTTTGTAACTTCCTACGAGCAGTACTTC	CASSSGLAGIFVTSYEQYF
.	TRBD1	TRBV5-1	TRBJ2-7	TGCGCCAGCAGCAGGGGACAGGGTTTTTCCGAGCAGTACTTC	CASSRGQGFSEQYF
.	.	TRBV6-2/TRBV6-3	TRBJ1-1	TGTGCCAGCAGTTACCCTTTTCCCTTGGACAGAATGAACACTGAAGCTTTCTTT	CASSYPFPLDRMNTEAFF
.	.	TRBV6-5	TRBJ2-1	TGTGCCAGCAGTTACTTGGCAATGGAGCAGTTCTTC	CASSYLAMEQFF
.	.	TRBV2	TRBJ2-3	TGTGCCAGCAGGACAGCCACAGATACGCAGTATTTT	CASRTATDTQYF
.	.	TRBV19	TRBJ2-1	TGTGCCAGTAGTATCCCCAGACAGAGCTCCTACAATGAGCAGTTCTTC	CASSIPRQSSYNEQFF
.	TRBD2	TRBV5-6	TRBJ2-5	TGTGCCAGCAGCTTGGTGCTAGCGGGAGGAGAGACCCAGTACTTC	CASSLVLAGGETQYF
.	TRBD2	TRBV28	TRBJ2-3	TGTGCCAGCAGTCCCGGGACTAGTTTCTCAGATACGCAGTATTTT	CASSPGTSFSDTQYF
.	.	TRBV5-1	TRBJ1-1	TGCGCCAGCAAACAGAGACCGAACACTGAAGCTTTCTTT	CASKQRPNTEAFF
.	TRBD2	TRBV4-2	TRBJ2-3	TGTGCCAGCAGCCAAGATAGTATAGTTAGCGGGAGAACAGATACGCAGTATTTT	CASSQDSIVSGRTDTQYF
.	TRBD2	TRBV5-5	TRBJ2-7	TGTGCCAGCAGCCCGGGACTAGCCATCTACGAGCAGTACTTC	CASSPGLAIYEQYF
.	.	TRBV20-1	TRBJ1-2	TGCAGTGCTAGTCGTCTCTCGGCGGGCTATGGCTACACCTTC	CSASRLSAGYGYTF
.	TRBD2	TRBV7-2	TRBJ2-1	TGTGCCAGCAGCTTAGCTGCGGGAGGCTTCTACAATGAGCAGTTCTTC	CASSLAAGGFYNEQFF